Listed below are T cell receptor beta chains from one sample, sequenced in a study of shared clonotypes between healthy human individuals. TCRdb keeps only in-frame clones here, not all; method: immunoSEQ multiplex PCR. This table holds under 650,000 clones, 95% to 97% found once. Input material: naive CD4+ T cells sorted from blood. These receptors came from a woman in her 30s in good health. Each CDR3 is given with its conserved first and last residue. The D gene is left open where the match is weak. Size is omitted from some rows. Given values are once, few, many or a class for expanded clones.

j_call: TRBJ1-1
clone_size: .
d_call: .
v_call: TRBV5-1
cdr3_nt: TGCGCCAGCAGCCCAGATCCGAACACTGAAGCTTTCTTT
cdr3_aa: CASSPDPNTEAFF

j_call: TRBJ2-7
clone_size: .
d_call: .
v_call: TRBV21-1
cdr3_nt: TGTGCCAGCAGCAAAGCCGGACAGGTTCGGTACGAGCAGTACTTC
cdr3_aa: CASSKAGQVRYEQYF

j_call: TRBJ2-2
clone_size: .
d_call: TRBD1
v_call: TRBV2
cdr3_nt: TGTGCCAGCAATAGGGACAGGGGGCGGACCGGGGAGCTGTTTTTT
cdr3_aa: CASNRDRGRTGELFF

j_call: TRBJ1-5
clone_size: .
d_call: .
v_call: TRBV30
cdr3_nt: TGTGCCTGGAATAGGAGGGGCGAACAGCCCCAGCATTTT
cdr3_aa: CAWNRRGEQPQHF

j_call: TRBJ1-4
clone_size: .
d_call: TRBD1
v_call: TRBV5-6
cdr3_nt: TGTGCCAGCAGCTTGGATATGGACAGGGACGAAAAACTGTTTTTT
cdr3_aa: CASSLDMDRDEKLFF

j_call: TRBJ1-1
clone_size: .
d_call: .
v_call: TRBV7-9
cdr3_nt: TGTGCCAGCACCTTCCAGGAGAACACTGAAGCTTTCTTT
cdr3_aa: CASTFQENTEAFF

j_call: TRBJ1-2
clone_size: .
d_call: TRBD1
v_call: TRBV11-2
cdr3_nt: TGTGCCAGCAGCTTAGTTGAGGGACAGTATGGCTACACCTTC
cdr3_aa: CASSLVEGQYGYTF

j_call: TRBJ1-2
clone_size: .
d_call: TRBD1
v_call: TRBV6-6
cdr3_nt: TGTGCCAGCAGTACTGGACAGGGTTGGATTTTTTATGGCTACACCTTC
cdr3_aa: CASSTGQGWIFYGYTF

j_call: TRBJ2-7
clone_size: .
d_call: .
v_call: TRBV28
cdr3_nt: TGTGCCAGCAGTTCGGGCGGTGCCGTCTCCTACGAGCAGTACTTC
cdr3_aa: CASSSGGAVSYEQYF

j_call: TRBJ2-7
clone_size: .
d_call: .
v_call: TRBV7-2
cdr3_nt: TGTGCCAGCAGCTCATTACAGGGAACCCACGAGCAGTACTTC
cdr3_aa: CASSSLQGTHEQYF

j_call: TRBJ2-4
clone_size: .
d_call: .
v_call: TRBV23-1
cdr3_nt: TGCGCCAGCAGTCAAGATATCAAAAACATTCAGTACTTC
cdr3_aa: CASSQDIKNIQYF

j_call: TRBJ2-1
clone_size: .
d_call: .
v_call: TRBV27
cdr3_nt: TGTGCCAGCAGTCCTAGATTACAGGATGAGCAGTTCTTC
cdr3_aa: CASSPRLQDEQFF

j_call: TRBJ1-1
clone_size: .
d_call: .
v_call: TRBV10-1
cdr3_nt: TGCGCCAGCAGTGGGAAAACAGACTTCCCTAACACTGAAGCTTTCTTT
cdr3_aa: CASSGKTDFPNTEAFF

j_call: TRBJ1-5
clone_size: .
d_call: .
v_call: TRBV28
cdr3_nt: TGTGCCAGCAGCCCGGGAGACAAGAATCAGCCCCAGCATTTT
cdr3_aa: CASSPGDKNQPQHF

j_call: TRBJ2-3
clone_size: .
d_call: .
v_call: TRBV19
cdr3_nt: TGTGCCAGTAGTCAACAGCTAAGCACAGATACGCAGTATTTT
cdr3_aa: CASSQQLSTDTQYF

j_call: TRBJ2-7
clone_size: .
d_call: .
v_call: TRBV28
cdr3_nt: TGTGCCAGCAGTCAATACTCCTCCAAATCCTACGAGCAGTACTTC
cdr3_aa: CASSQYSSKSYEQYF

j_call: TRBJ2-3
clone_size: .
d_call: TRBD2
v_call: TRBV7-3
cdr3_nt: TGTGCCAGCAGCTTGCTAGCGGGACACACAGATACGCAGTATTTT
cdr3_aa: CASSLLAGHTDTQYF

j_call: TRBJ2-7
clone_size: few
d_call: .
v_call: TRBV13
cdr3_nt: TGTGCCAGCAGCCCTCCCAGCCGCTCCTACGAGCAGTACTTC
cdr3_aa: CASSPPSRSYEQYF

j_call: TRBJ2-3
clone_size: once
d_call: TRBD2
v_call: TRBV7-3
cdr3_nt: TGTGCCAGCAGCTCTGGCGGGAGGGGCACAGATACGCAGTATTTT
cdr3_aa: CASSSGGRGTDTQYF

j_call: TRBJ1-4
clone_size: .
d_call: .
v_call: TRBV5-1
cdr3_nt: TGCGCCAGCAGCTCGACAGAGAATGAAAAACTGTTTTTT
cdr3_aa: CASSSTENEKLFF

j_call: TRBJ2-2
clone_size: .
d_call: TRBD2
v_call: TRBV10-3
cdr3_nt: TGTGCCATCAGGGCACTAGCGGAGAACACCGGGGAGCTGTTTTTT
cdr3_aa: CAIRALAENTGELFF

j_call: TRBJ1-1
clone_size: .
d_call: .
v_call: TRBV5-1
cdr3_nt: TGCGCCAGCAGCTTTGCGTTGGACAGCTTTAACACTGAAGCTTTCTTT
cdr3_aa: CASSFALDSFNTEAFF

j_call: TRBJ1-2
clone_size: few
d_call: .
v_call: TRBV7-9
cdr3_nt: TGTGCCAGCAGCTTAGATCGGTATGGCTACACCTTC
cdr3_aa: CASSLDRYGYTF

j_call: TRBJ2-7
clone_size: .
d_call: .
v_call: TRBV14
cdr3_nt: TGTGCCAGCAGCCAATCCCCCGTATCCTACGAGCAGTACTTC
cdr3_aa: CASSQSPVSYEQYF

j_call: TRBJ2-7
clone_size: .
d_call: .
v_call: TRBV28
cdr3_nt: TGTGCCAGCAGTTTAGGAGACCACGAGCAGTACTTC
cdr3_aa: CASSLGDHEQYF

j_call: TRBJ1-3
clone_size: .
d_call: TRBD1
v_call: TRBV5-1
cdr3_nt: TGCGCCAGCAGTTGGGGACAGGGGGGAAACACCATATATTTT
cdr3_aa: CASSWGQGGNTIYF

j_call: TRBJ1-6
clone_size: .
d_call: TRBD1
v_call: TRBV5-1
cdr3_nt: TGCGCCAGCAGCTTGGTCGCAGGGGGCTTTTATTCACCCCTCCACTTT
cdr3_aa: CASSLVAGGFYSPLHF

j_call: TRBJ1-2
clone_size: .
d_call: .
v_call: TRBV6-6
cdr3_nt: TGTGCCAGCAGTTACTCGTTTCCTGGCTACACCTTC
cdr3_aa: CASSYSFPGYTF

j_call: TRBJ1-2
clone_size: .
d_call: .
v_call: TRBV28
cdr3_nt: TGTGCCAGTCAAGACAGTGCCGCCACCTATGGCTACACCTTC
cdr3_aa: CASQDSAATYGYTF

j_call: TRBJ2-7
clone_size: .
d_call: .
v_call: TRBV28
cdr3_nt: TGTGCCAGCACCCCCTGGGGTAACGTCGTCGAGCAGTACTTC
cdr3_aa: CASTPWGNVVEQYF

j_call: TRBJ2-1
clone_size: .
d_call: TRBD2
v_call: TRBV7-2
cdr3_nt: TGTGCCAGCAGCTTAGCTCAGGGACTAGCGGGGGCCAATGAGCAGTTCTTC
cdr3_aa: CASSLAQGLAGANEQFF

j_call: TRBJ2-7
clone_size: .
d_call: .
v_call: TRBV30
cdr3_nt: TGTGCCTGGAAGCCTGCGGGAACTACCAGGAATCCCTACGAGCAGTACTTC
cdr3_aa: CAWKPAGTTRNPYEQYF

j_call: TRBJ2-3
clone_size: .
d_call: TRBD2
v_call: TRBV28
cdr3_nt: TGTGCCAGCAGTCCACGGACTAGCGGGAGGGTAAACACAGATACGCAGTATTTT
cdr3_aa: CASSPRTSGRVNTDTQYF

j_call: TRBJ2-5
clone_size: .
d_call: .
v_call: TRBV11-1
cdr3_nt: TGTGCCAGCAGCTTATTTGAGACCCAGTACTTC
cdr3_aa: CASSLFETQYF

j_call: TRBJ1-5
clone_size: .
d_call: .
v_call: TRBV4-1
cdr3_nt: TGCGCCAGCAGCCAAGACAGGCGGAGGGGGACCAATCAGCCCCAGCATTTT
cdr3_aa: CASSQDRRRGTNQPQHF

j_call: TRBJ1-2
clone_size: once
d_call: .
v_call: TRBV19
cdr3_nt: TGTGCCAGTAGTAGGAATGGGGTGGACTATGGCTACACCTTC
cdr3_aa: CASSRNGVDYGYTF

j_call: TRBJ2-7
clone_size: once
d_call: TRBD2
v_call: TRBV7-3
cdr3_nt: TGTGCCAGCAGCCTACAGCCCATGGGACTAGCGGGTTACGAGCAGTACTTC
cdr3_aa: CASSLQPMGLAGYEQYF

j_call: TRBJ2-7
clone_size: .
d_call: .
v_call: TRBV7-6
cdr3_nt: TGTGCCAGCAGCTTAGCTGCATTCGAGGGTAACGAGCAGTACTTC
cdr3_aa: CASSLAAFEGNEQYF

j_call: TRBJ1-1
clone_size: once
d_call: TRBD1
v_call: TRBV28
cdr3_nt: TGTGCCAGCCGATCCCCGAGGGACAGGGGGAACACTGAAGCTTTCTTT
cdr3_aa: CASRSPRDRGNTEAFF

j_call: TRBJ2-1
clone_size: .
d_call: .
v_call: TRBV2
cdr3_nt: TGTGCCAGCTCACCGGATCGGAACAATGAGCAGTTCTTC
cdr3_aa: CASSPDRNNEQFF

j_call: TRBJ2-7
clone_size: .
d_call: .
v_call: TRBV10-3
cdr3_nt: TGTGCCATCAGTGAGGATGGGTTCCAGCAGTACTTC
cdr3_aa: CAISEDGFQQYF

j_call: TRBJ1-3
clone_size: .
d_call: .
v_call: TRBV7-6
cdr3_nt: TGTGCCAGCAGCTTAGTTCCGGCCGGCTCTGGAAACACCATATATTTT
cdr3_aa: CASSLVPAGSGNTIYF

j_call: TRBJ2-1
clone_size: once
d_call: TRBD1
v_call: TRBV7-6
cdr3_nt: TGTGCCAGCAGCTTAGCGGGGACAGGGGAAGGTGAGCAGTTCTTC
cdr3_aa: CASSLAGTGEGEQFF

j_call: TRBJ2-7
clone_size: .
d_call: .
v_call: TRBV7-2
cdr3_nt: TGTGCCAGCAGCCCATCTTCGTGGGAGCTCCGCGAGCAGTACTTC
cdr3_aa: CASSPSSWELREQYF

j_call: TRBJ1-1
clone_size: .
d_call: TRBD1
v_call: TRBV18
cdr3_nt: TGTGCCAGCACCCCCCCGGGACAGGGGAACACTGAAGCTTTCTTT
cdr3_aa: CASTPPGQGNTEAFF

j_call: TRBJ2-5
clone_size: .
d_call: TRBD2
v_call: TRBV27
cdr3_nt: TGTGCCAGCAGTTACCCCCCTAGGCGGGAGGGCTTTGAGACCCAGTACTTC
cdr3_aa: CASSYPPRREGFETQYF

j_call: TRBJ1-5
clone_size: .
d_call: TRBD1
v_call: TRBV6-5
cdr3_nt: TGTGCCAGCAGTGTGGACAGGGGGAGCAATCAGCCCCAGCATTTT
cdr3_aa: CASSVDRGSNQPQHF

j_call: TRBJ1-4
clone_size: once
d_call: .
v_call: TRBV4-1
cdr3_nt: TGCGCCAGCAGCCAACTCAGGGCGGGAAGTGAAAAACTGTTTTTT
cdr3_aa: CASSQLRAGSEKLFF

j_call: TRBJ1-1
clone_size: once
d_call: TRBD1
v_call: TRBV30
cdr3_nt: TGTGCCTGGAGTGCCGGGACAGGGAGGGCTGAAGCTTTCTTT
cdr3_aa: CAWSAGTGRAEAFF

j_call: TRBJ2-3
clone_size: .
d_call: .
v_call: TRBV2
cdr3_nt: TGTGCCAGCAGTGAAAGCACAGATACGCAGTATTTT
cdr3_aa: CASSESTDTQYF

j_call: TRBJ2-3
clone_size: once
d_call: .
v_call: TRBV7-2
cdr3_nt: TGTGCCAGCAGCTTTCTGTTGGGGGAGAGAAGCACAGATACGCAGTATTTT
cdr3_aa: CASSFLLGERSTDTQYF

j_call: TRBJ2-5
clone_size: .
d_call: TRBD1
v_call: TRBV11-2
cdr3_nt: TGTGCCAGCAGCTCGAAGGCCGGGACAGGGGGGGAGACCCAGTACTTC
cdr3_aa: CASSSKAGTGGETQYF

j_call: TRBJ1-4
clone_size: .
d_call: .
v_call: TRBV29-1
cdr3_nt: TGCAGCGTTGGGCCGTCAGAGTCTAATGAAAAACTGTTTTTT
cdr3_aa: CSVGPSESNEKLFF

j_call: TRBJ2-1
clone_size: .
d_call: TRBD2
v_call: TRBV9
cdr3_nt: TGTGCCAGCAGCGTAGGGGCGGGAGCTTACAATGAGCAGTTCTTC
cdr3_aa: CASSVGAGAYNEQFF

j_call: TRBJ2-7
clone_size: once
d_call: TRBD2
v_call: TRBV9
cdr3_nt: TGTGCCAGCAGCGTAGGACTAGCTCGTCGGGGCGAGCAGTACTTC
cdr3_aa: CASSVGLARRGEQYF

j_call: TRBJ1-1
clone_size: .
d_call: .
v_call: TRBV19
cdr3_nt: TGTGCCAGTAGCAGGGGTCTGAACACTGAAGCTTTCTTT
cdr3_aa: CASSRGLNTEAFF

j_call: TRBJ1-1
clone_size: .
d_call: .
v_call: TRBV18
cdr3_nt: TGTGCCAGCTCACCCGGGGGCGGGGTCGACCCTGAAGCTTTCTTT
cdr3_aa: CASSPGGGVDPEAFF